The clone carrying this TCR beta chain was found a few times. Its antigen is currently unknown. Library preparation tagged each individual cDNA molecule with a unique molecular identifier. TCRdb independently ran MiXCR on the RACE reads; one entry per CDR3 protein. The data contain roughly 130,000 distinct CDR3 sequences, around 8.3% of them singletons. This entry belongs to a study of human T cells and chemical hapten exposure. Study information: Minor pooled library volume differences mainly drove per-sample TCR yield variation.

Regarding the study as a whole: No shift was seen in TCRs above 1 in 1000 frequency with DPC sensitization.

As to time point: healthy volunteer bleed at 2 weeks. Total RNA came from unfractionated whole blood. From germline, CDR1 is SEHNR and CDR2 FQNEAQ (reference sequence). This CDR3 region has 15 residues. Losses at the gene ends were 4 bases for V and 2 bases for J; bases not matched to a gene: 8. This chain links TRBV7-9 with TRBJ2-7, with TRBD1 matching over 7 bases. Sequencing was done on a sample of whole blood. The clonotype was recovered from a male donor in good health. Some clones in this sample may be carry-over from other donors' samples. The CDR3 DNA reads TGTGCCAGCAGCTCGAGCTGGGACAGCCCCTACGAGCAGTACTTC. This translates into CASSSSWDSPYEQYF.